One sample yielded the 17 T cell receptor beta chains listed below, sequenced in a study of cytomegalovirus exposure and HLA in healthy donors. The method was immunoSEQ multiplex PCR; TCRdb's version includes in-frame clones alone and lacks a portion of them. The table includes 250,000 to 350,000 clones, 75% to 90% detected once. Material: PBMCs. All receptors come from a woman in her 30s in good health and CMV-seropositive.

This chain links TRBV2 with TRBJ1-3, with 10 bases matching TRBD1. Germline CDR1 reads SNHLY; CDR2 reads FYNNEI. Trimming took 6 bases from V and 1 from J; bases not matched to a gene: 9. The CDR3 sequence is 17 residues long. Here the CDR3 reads CASSHDRGPRSGNTIYF. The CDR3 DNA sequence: TGTGCCAGCAGCCACGACAGGGGGCCCAGATCTGGAAACACCATATATTTT.

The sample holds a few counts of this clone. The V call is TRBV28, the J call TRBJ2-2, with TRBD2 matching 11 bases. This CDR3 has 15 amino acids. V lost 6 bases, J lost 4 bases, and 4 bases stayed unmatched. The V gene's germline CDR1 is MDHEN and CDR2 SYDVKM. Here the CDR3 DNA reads TGTGCCAGCAGCCCGACTAGCGGGGTCACCGGGGAGCTGTTTTTT. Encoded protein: CASSPTSGVTGELFF. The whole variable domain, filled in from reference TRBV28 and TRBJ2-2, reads DVKVTQSSRYLVKRTGEKVFLECVQDMDHENMFWYRQDPGLGLRLIYFSYDVKMKEKGDIPEGYSVSREKKERFSLILESASTNQTSMYLCASSPTSGVTGELFFGEGSRLTVL.

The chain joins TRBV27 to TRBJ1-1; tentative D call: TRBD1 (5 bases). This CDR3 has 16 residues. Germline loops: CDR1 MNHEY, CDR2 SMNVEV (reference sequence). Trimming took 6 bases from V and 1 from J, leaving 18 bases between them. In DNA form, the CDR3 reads TGTGCCAGCAGATCTGCGGGGGAGGGGTCGAACACTGAAGCTTTCTTT. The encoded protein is CASRSAGEGSNTEAFF.

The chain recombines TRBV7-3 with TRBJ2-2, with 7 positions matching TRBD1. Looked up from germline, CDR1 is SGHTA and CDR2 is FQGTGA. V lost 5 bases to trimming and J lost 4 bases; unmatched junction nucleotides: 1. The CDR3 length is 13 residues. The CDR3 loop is CASSRDSTGELFF. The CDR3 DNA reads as TGTGCCAGCAGCCGGGACAGCACCGGGGAGCTGTTTTTT.

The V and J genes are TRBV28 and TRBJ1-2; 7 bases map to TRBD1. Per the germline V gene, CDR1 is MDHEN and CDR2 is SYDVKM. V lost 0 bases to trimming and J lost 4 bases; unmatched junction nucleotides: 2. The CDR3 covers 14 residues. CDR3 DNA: TGTGCCAGCAGTTTATGGGACAGGTTCTATGGCTACACCTTC. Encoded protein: CASSLWDRFYGYTF.

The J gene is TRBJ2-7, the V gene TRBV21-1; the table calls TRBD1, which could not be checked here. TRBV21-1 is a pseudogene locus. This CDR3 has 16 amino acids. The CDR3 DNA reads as TGTGCCAGCAGCAAAGGGGATCCAGACAGGGGCCCCGGGCAGTACTTC. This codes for CASSKGDPDRGPGQYF.

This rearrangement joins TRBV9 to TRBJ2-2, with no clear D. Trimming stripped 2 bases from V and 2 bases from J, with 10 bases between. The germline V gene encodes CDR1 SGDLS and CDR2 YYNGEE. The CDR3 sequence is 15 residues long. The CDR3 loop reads CASSVRLTNTGELFF. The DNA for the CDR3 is TGTGCCAGCAGCGTCCGCCTGACCAACACCGGGGAGCTGTTTTTT.

DNA of the CDR3: TGTGCCAGCAGTGAAGCGCAGGGCTTTACAGATACGCAGTATTTT. Translation: CASSEAQGFTDTQYF. The chain couples TRBV2 to TRBJ2-3; possible D gene TRBD1, 5 bases. This CDR3 spans 15 amino acids. V gave up 0 bases and J gave up 3 bases, with 10 bases separating them. Germline CDR1 SNHLY, CDR2 FYNNEI. Drawing the rest from reference TRBV2 and TRBJ2-3, the complete variable domain is EPEVTQTPSHQVTQMGQEVILRCVPISNHLYFYWYRQILGQKVEFLVSFYNNEISEKSEIFDDQFSVERPDGSNFTLKIRSTKLEDSAMYFCASSEAQGFTDTQYFGPGTRLTVL.

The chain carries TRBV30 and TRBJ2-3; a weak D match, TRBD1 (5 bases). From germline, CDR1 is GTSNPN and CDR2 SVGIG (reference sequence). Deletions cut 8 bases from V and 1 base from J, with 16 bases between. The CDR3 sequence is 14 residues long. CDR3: CAGKTGQRTDTQYF. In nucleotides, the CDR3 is TGTGCCGGTAAAACAGGTCAGCGCACAGATACGCAGTATTTT.

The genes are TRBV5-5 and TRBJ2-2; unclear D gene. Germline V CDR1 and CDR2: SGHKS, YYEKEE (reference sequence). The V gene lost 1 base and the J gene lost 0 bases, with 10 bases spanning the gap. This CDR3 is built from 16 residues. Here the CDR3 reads CASSLPALANTGELFF. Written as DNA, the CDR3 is TGTGCCAGCAGCTTGCCAGCCCTGGCGAACACCGGGGAGCTGTTTTTT.

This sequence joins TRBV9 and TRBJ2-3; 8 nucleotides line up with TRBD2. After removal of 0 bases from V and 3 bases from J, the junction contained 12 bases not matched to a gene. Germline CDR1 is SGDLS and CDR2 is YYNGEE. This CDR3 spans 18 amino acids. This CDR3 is CASSVAGSSGGSTDTQYF. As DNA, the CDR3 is TGTGCCAGCAGCGTAGCTGGGTCCAGCGGGGGAAGTACAGATACGCAGTATTTT.

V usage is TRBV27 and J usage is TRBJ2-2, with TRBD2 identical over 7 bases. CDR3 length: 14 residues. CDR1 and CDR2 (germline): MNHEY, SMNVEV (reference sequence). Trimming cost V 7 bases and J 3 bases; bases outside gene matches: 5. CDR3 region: CASTRREYTGELFF. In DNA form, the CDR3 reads TGTGCCAGCACGCGGCGGGAGTACACCGGGGAGCTGTTTTTT.

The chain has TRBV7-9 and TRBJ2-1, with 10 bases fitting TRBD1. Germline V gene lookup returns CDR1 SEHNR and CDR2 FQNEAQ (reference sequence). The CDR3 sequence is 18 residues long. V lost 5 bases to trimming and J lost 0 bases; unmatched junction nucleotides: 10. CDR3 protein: CASSETGGVGSSYNEQFF. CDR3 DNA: TGTGCCAGCAGCGAGACAGGGGGCGTGGGCTCCTCCTACAATGAGCAGTTCTTC.

The CDR3 sequence is CASSPLSSYNEQFF. The CDR3 region has the DNA TGTGCCAGCAGCCCACTCTCCTCCTACAATGAGCAGTTCTTC. The chain joins TRBV14 to TRBJ2-1, with D hard to call. Germline CDR1 is SGHDN and CDR2 is FVKESK. Between the trimmed V and J ends, which lost 4 bases and 0 bases, there was a span of 7 bases. The CDR3 length is 14 residues.

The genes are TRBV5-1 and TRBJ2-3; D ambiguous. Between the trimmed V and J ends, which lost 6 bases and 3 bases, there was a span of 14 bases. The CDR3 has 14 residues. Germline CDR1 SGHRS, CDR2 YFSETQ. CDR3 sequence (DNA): TGCGCCAGCAAGCCAGCAGATGTTACAGATACGCAGTATTTT. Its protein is CASKPADVTDTQYF.

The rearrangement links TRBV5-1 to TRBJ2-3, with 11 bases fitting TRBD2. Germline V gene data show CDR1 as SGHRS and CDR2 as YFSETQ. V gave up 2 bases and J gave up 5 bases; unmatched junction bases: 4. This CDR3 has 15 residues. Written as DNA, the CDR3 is TGCGCCAGCAGCTTTAGCGGGGGGGCCAGAGATACGCAGTATTTT. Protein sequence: CASSFSGGARDTQYF.

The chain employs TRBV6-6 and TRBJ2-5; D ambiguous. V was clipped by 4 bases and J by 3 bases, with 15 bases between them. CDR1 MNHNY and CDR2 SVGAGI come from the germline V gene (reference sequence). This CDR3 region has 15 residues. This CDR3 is CASSFKPTREETQYF. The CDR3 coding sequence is TGTGCCAGCAGTTTCAAACCGACCCGGGAAGAGACCCAGTACTTC.